This TCR beta chain came from a study of cytomegalovirus exposure and HLA in healthy donors. Study findings and constraints: Earlier findings revealed that most TCR beta V segments proved productive either about 90% or about 30% of the time.

A word on this clone: Its cognate antigen is unknown.

The PCR was carried out with 60 Vbeta primers and 13 Jbeta primers. The table came from immunoSEQ multiplex PCR; TCRdb's copy has only in-frame clones and leaves some out. The repertoire includes around 160,000 clones, 68% of them detected once, and around 4% sits in the top ten. Trimming removed 5 bases from V and 7 bases from J, with 20 bases in between. The CDR3 contains 16 residues. Germline CDR1 is SGHVS and CDR2 is FQNEAQ. The V gene is TRBV7-8, the J gene TRBJ1-4; a possible D gene is TRBD1 (6 bases). The specimen sequenced was PBMCs. The sequence was collected from a woman aged 18-29 years in good health and CMV-seropositive. The CDR3 is CASSQKGGGAGEKLFF. The DNA of the CDR3 is TGTGCCAGCAGCCAAAAGGGCGGGGGCGCGGGTGAAAAACTGTTTTTT.